This T cell receptor beta chain was found in a study of vaccination and CD4 T cells after COVID-19. Background on the study: Collection of post-vaccine samples followed dose two by a median around 72 days, spanning a range of 14 to 241.

Trimming took off 2 bases at V and 4 bases at J, with 18 bases between the two ends. This CDR3 has 16 residues. Germline CDR1 and CDR2: DFQATT and SNEGSKA (reference sequence). With the Oncomine TCR Beta short-read assay, DNA from cultured CD4+ T cells was sequenced. DNA came from CD4+ T cells after culture. Each CDR3 protein is one row after TCRdb ran MiXCR on the PCR reads. The table shows about 8,800 distinct CDR3 sequences, with 60% occurring only once. This clonotype was observed a handful of times. Its antigen is not known. Treatment denoted: roughly 10-day PBMC culture with coronavirus spike peptide pools or control peptides (ViraFEST assay).

The chain uses TRBV20-1 and TRBJ1-3, with D possibly TRBD1 on 6 matching bases. Sequences were derived from cultured CD4+ T cells from blood, sampled after SARS-CoV-2 vaccination. This sequence originates from a human donor with COVID-19. The CDR3 sequence: CSARRGGPSGGNTIYF. The CDR3 DNA follows: TGCAGTGCTAGAAGGGGGGGGCCCTCCGGGGGAAACACCATATATTTT.